Listed here are 12 T cell receptor beta chains from one sample, sequenced in a study of post-analysis software for immune sequencing data. Study results and limitations: Patients showed TRBV5-6, TRBV5-1 and TRBV20-1 among five TRBV segments more frequent than in controls.

Unique molecular identifiers were built into the TCR beta cDNA libraries. TCRdb redid the calling of the PCR reads with MiXCR, one entry per CDR3 protein. The data contain around 500,000 distinct CDR3 sequences, roughly 34% of them singletons. Their antigen targets remain unknown. Material for sequencing was blood. The source of these receptors is a girl under 18 with multiple sclerosis.

The chain recombines TRBV11-2 with TRBJ2-3; D unclear. V lost 1 base and J 5 bases, leaving 7 bases between the germline ends. In germline, CDR1 is SGHAT, CDR2 FQNNGV. The CDR3 spans 13 residues. The CDR3, as DNA: TGTGCCAGCAGCTTAGTAGATCGAGATACGCAGTATTTT. Its translation is CASSLVDRDTQYF. Drawing the rest from reference TRBV11-2 and TRBJ2-3, the complete variable domain is EAGVAQSPRYKIIEKRQSVAFWCNPISGHATLYWYQQILGQGPKLLIQFQNNGVVDDSQLPKDRFSAERLKGVDSTLKIQPAKLEDSAVYLCASSLVDRDTQYFGPGTRLTVL.

This clonotype has a count of ten or more. This rearrangement joins TRBV20-1 to TRBJ2-1; TRBD2 is a possible D gene (6 bases). Germline V lookup: CDR1 DFQATT, CDR2 SNEGSKA (reference sequence). The CDR3 consists of 14 residues. Trimming cost V 6 bases and J 8 bases, with 20 bases left between them. This chain's CDR3 is CSAPRGTPFDEQFF. The CDR3, as DNA: TGCAGTGCGCCCCGGGGGACCCCCTTCGATGAGCAGTTCTTC.

This clonotype was counted ten times or more. The chain recombines TRBV6-5 with TRBJ1-2; 8 nucleotides align to TRBD1. V lost 5 bases and J lost 8; bases outside the gene matches: 4. CDR3 length equals 12 residues. Germline V lookup: CDR1 MNHEY, CDR2 SVGAGI. The chain's CDR3 is CASSNQGAGYTF. Written as DNA, the CDR3 is TGTGCCAGCAGTAACCAGGGGGCCGGCTACACCTTC.

On this clonotype itself: The junction departs from the called germline gene at one end, perhaps through a read error. J is TRBJ1-5 and V is TRBV20-1; D is perhaps TRBD1 (6 bases). Germline CDR1 reads DFQATT; CDR2 reads SNEGSKA (reference sequence). This CDR3 has 15 residues. CDR3 protein: CSAYVGTGMDQPRHF. In nucleotides, the CDR3 is TGCAGTGCGTACGTCGGCACAGGGATGGATCAGCCCCGGCATTTT.

This clonotype was seen a handful of times. The CDR3 DNA reads TGTGCCAGCAGCCGACCGACAGGGGGAGAGACCCAGTACTTC. Translated, it gives CASSRPTGGETQYF. The chain couples TRBV3-1 to TRBJ2-5; the match to TRBD1 covers 9 bases. The V gene's germline CDR1 is LGHDT and CDR2 YNNKEL (reference sequence). V dropped 4 bases and J dropped 4; count of bases not matched to a gene: 4. This CDR3 has 14 amino acids.

This chain joins TRBV29-1 and TRBJ2-3; 12 nucleotides line up with TRBD2. In germline, CDR1 is SQVTM, CDR2 ANQGSEA. The V and J ends lost 0 bases and 2 bases, in that order; junction bases with no gene match: 3. There are 16 residues in the CDR3. In DNA form, the CDR3 reads TGCAGCGTTGAAGACGGGACTAGCGGGTCCACAGATACGCAGTATTTT. Translation: CSVEDGTSGSTDTQYF.

V is TRBV28 and J is TRBJ1-1; TRBD1 matches 8 bases. The germline V gene encodes CDR1 MDHEN and CDR2 SYDVKM. The ends lost 6 bases at V and 1 base at J; junction bases unmatched: 4. There are 14 residues in the CDR3. The CDR3 DNA reads TGTGCCAGCAGGTTCGACAGGGGGAACACTGAAGCTTTCTTT. This encodes CASRFDRGNTEAFF.

V usage is TRBV29-1 and J usage is TRBJ2-1, with 10 bases fitting TRBD1. CDR3 size: 13 residues. V was clipped by 3 bases and J by 8 bases; unmatched bases: 4. Germline V lookup: CDR1 SQVTM, CDR2 ANQGSEA. CDR3 sequence: CSVEDRGSDEQFF. The CDR3 nucleotides read TGCAGCGTTGAGGACAGGGGGAGCGATGAGCAGTTCTTC.

V gene TRBV5-4 combines with J gene TRBJ2-1; D call uncertain. Germline V gene sequence: CDR1 SGHNT, CDR2 YYREEE (reference sequence). This CDR3 region has 13 residues. V was cut by 2 bases and J by 6 bases, with 9 bases left in between. DNA of the CDR3: TGTGCCAGCAGCTTAAACCTTTTCAATGAGCAGTTCTTC. It encodes CASSLNLFNEQFF.

The chain links TRBV5-4 to TRBJ2-3; D is unclear. Germline lookup yields CDR1 SGHNT and CDR2 YYREEE (reference sequence). The CDR3 spans 15 residues. Trimming cost V 0 bases and J 3 bases, with 11 bases left between them. This CDR3 is CASSLELDPTDTQYF. The DNA for the CDR3 is TGTGCCAGCAGCTTGGAGCTAGATCCAACAGATACGCAGTATTTT. The full variable domain, completed using reference TRBV5-4 and TRBJ2-3, is ETGVTQSPTHLIKTRGQQVTLRCSSQSGHNTVSWYQQALGQGPQFIFQYYREEENGRGNFPPRFSGLQFPNYSSELNVNALELDDSALYLCASSLELDPTDTQYFGPGTRLTVL.

This clonotype was picked up a small number of times. This chain connects TRBV20-1 to TRBJ2-1; the D is unclear. CDR1 and CDR2 (germline): DFQATT, SNEGSKA (reference sequence). With 1 base removed from V and 7 bases from J, the gap between germline ends came to 8 bases. The CDR3 runs to 12 residues. The chain's CDR3 is CSARVSDNEQFF. DNA of the CDR3: TGCAGTGCTAGAGTCTCGGATAATGAGCAGTTCTTC.

V and J are TRBV10-3 and TRBJ1-1; D gene unclear. The germline CDR1 and CDR2 sequences are ENHRY and SYGVKD. The CDR3 extends over 14 amino acids. Trimming cost V 4 bases and J 1 base, with 10 bases left between them. The CDR3 region is CAISGADKNTEAFF. Written as DNA, the CDR3 is TGTGCCATCAGTGGGGCAGACAAGAACACTGAAGCTTTCTTT.